The 20 T cell receptor beta chains given below trace back to one sample, sequenced in a study of glioma-infiltrating T cells. TCR alpha and beta CDR3 regions were amplified from RNA using iRepertoire nested multiplex PCR. TCRdb independently ran MiXCR on the multiplex PCR reads; one entry per CDR3 protein. The sample has about 400,000 distinct CDR3 sequences; about two fifths are singletons. The specimen was glioma tissue, nonneoplastic brain tissue, or PBMCs (not recorded which). The receptors were sampled from a human donor with low-grade glioma or glioblastoma, undergoing nonglioma brain surgery, or in good health (not recorded which).

The chain uses TRBV20-1 and TRBJ2-3, with TRBD2 matching 8 bases. Germline loops: CDR1 DFQATT, CDR2 SNEGSKA (reference sequence). This CDR3 spans 13 amino acids. V lost 6 bases to trimming and J lost 4 bases; unmatched junction nucleotides: 6. CDR3 nucleotides: TGCAGTGCCCACCGGGAGGGCGCAGATACGCAGTATTTT. Protein: CSAHREGADTQYF.

The rearrangement joins TRBV12-3 or TRBV12-4 to TRBJ1-1; 7 bases fit TRBD1. This CDR3 is 15 amino acids long. Trimming cost V 3 bases and J 0 bases; bases outside gene matches: 4. In nucleotides, the CDR3 is TGTGCCAGCAGTTTCGAAGGGGGCTTGAACACTGAAGCTTTCTTT. Translated: CASSFEGGLNTEAFF.

This chain links TRBV25-1 with TRBJ1-4, with unresolved D. CDR1 is MGHDK, CDR2 SYGVNS, per germline. The CDR3 covers 17 residues. V gave up 3 bases and J gave up 0 bases, with 14 bases separating them. The CDR3 DNA reads as TGTGCCAGCAGTGAGCCGACCGTCTCGGCAACTAATGAAAAACTGTTTTTT. Its translation is CASSEPTVSATNEKLFF.

In this sample, this clonotype turned up a few times. This chain uses TRBV19 with TRBJ2-1; 7 positions agree with TRBD1. Germline CDR1 reads LNHDA; CDR2 reads SQIVND (reference sequence). The CDR3 runs to 16 residues. After removal of 7 bases from V and 2 bases from J, the junction contained 11 bases not matched to a gene. Written as DNA, the CDR3 is TGTGCCAGTACTTCCTTCGGACAGGCAACCTACAATGAGCAGTTCTTC. This codes for CASTSFGQATYNEQFF.

This clonotype occurred many times. This chain links TRBV6-2 or TRBV6-3 with TRBJ2-1; no reliable D call. CDR1 is MNHEY and CDR2 is SVGEGT in the germline V gene. The CDR3 spans 14 residues. V was pared by 2 bases and J by 0 bases, with 5 bases between. In nucleotides, the CDR3 is TGTGCCAGCAGTTACGCAGGCTCCTACAATGAGCAGTTCTTC. Protein: CASSYAGSYNEQFF.

The chain employs TRBV4-2 and TRBJ2-3; 10 positions match TRBD2. The CDR3 has 16 amino acids. Germline V CDR1 and CDR2: LGHNA, YNFKEQ. After removal of 4 bases from V and 3 bases from J, the junction contained 7 bases not matched to a gene. The CDR3 protein is CASSPPSGRGTDTQYF. The CDR3 coding sequence is TGTGCCAGCAGCCCACCTAGCGGGAGAGGGACAGATACGCAGTATTTT.

Regarding this clonotype: Possible read error: a much larger clone is one base away. The chain recombines TRBV20-1 with TRBJ2-7, with 8 positions matching TRBD2. From germline, CDR1 is DFQATT and CDR2 SNEGSKA (reference sequence). The length of the CDR3 is 19 residues. CDR3 region: CSAGENPLAGGDWVYEQYF. The CDR3 DNA sequence: TGCAGTGCTGGAGAAAACCCCCTAGCGGGTGGGGACTGGGTCTACGAGCAGTACTTC.

This clonotype was picked up one time. This chain joins TRBV5-1 and TRBJ2-3; 9 positions match TRBD2. Germline V gene sequence: CDR1 SGHRS, CDR2 YFSETQ. V lost 0 bases, J lost 2 bases, and 7 bases stayed unmatched. The CDR3 length is 17 residues. CDR3: CASSLGALAGNTDTQYF. CDR3 DNA sequence: TGCGCCAGCAGCTTGGGGGCGCTAGCGGGGAACACAGATACGCAGTATTTT.

This clonotype has more than one count but fewer than ten. This chain joins TRBV6-2 or TRBV6-3 and TRBJ2-5; a weak D match, TRBD1 (6 bases). Trimming shortened V by 2 bases and J by 5 bases, and 24 bases separated the two germline ends. This CDR3 comprises 18 residues. CDR1 and CDR2 from the germline V gene are MNHEY and SVGEGT. CDR3 in amino acids: CASSYRSGVRTAEETQYF. The DNA for the CDR3 is TGTGCCAGCAGTTACAGGTCCGGGGTGAGGACAGCCGAGGAGACCCAGTACTTC.

Remarks on this clonotype: A much larger clone lies one base from this, so it may be a read error. J is TRBJ1-1 and V is TRBV7-9; TRBD1 is a possible D gene (6 bases). This CDR3 has 13 residues. Germline CDR1 is SEHNR and CDR2 is FQNEAQ (reference sequence). The CDR3 here is CASRSGANTEVFF. Written as DNA, the CDR3 is TGTGCCAGCCGTTCAGGGGCGAACACTGAAGTTTTCTTT. The variable domain in full, with the rest retrieved from reference TRBV7-9 and TRBJ1-1, is DTGVSQNPRHKITKRGQNVTFRCDPISEHNRLYWYRQTLGQGPEFLTYFQNEAQLEKSRLLSDRFSAERPKGSFSTLEIQRTEQGDSAMYLCASRSGANTEVFFGQGTRLTVV.

This clonotype was detected a few times. The chain combines TRBV18 with TRBJ2-1, with D uncertain. Per the germline V gene, CDR1 is KGHSH and CDR2 is LQKENI. V was cut by 0 bases and J by 9 bases, with 18 bases left in between. The CDR3 totals 16 residues. CDR3 DNA sequence: TGTGCCAGCTCACCACCCGGGCGTCGCGATCGTCCTGAGCAGTTCTTC. This codes for CASSPPGRRDRPEQFF. The complete variable domain, with remaining parts taken from reference TRBV18 and TRBJ2-1, reads NAGVMQNPRHLVRRRGQEARLRCSPMKGHSHVYWYRQLPEEGLKFMVYLQKENIIDESGMPKERFSAEFPKEGPSILRIQQVVRGDSAAYFCASSPPGRRDRPEQFFGPGTRLTVL.

This clonotype occurred once. One end of the junction is discordant with germline, which a read error may explain. The V call is TRBV24-1, the J call TRBJ2-5; TRBD2 is a possible D gene (6 bases). The germline gives CDR1 KGHDR, CDR2 SFDVKD. The CDR3 runs 15 residues. The CDR3 loop is CSTSEGRRAQETQYF. DNA of the CDR3: TGTTCCACCAGTGAGGGCAGGAGGGCCCAAGAGACCCAGTACTTC.

Remarks on this clonotype: A much bigger clone sits one base away, suggesting this may be a read error. The chain has TRBV24-1 and TRBJ2-7; 7 positions agree with TRBD1. The CDR3 has 14 residues. Germline values: CDR1 KGHDR, CDR2 SFDVKD. V lost 8 bases to trimming and J lost 2 bases; unmatched junction nucleotides: 8. The CDR3 DNA follows: TGTGCCACCAACGGACAGGCCCTCGCCTACGAGCAGTACTTC. This gives the protein CATNGQALAYEQYF.

This chain connects TRBV20-1 to TRBJ2-7; 11 nucleotides agree with TRBD2. The J segment lost 1 base and the V segment lost 6 bases, leaving 5 bases of the junction unmatched. Germline V CDR1 and CDR2: DFQATT, SNEGSKA (reference sequence). The CDR3 has 14 amino acids. The CDR3 region is CSAMGLADSYEQYF. The CDR3 DNA reads TGCAGTGCCATGGGACTAGCGGATTCCTACGAGCAGTACTTC.

This clonotype was picked up a small number of times. The CDR3 sequence is CSANIPTEYNSPLHF. The DNA for the CDR3 is TGCAGTGCTAACATACCGACAGAATATAATTCACCCCTCCACTTT. The chain has TRBV20-1 and TRBJ1-6, with D perhaps TRBD1 (5 bases). Trimming pared 4 bases from V and 4 bases from J, leaving 14 bases between. This CDR3 spans 15 amino acids. Germline V CDR1 and CDR2: DFQATT, SNEGSKA (reference sequence).

The chain combines TRBV7-9 with TRBJ2-2; 13 bases fit TRBD2. CDR1 and CDR2 (germline): SEHNR, FQNEAQ (reference sequence). The CDR3 contains 17 residues. With 5 bases clipped from V and 0 bases from J, the junction kept 3 bases outside the gene matches. The CDR3 region is CASSRTSGRANTGELFF. For the CDR3, the DNA is TGTGCCAGCAGCAGGACTAGCGGGAGAGCGAACACCGGGGAGCTGTTTTTT.

This clonotype occurred a few times. The chain employs TRBV20-1 and TRBJ2-3; D gene ambiguous. CDR3 length: 12 residues. Germline-derived CDR1 and CDR2 are DFQATT and SNEGSKA (reference sequence). V gave up 2 bases and J gave up 6 bases, with 9 bases separating them. The CDR3 DNA sequence: TGCAGTGCTAGATTCCCTCTGGATACGCAGTATTTT. This gives the protein CSARFPLDTQYF.

V gene TRBV7-3 combines with J gene TRBJ2-3; D is perhaps TRBD1 or TRBD2 (5 bases each). Germline V CDR1 and CDR2: SGHTA, FQGTGA. V lost 4 bases and J lost 3, with 11 bases in between. The CDR3 runs to 14 residues. The CDR3 reads CASSSSGTTDTQYF. In DNA, the CDR3 is TGTGCCAGCAGCTCTTCTGGGACGACAGATACGCAGTATTTT.

This clonotype was seen a handful of times. The rearrangement links TRBV4-1 to TRBJ2-1; D is undetermined. From germline, CDR1 is MGHRA and CDR2 YSYEKL. The CDR3 is 14 amino acids. V was pared by 0 bases and J by 2 bases, with 5 bases between. DNA of the CDR3: TGCGCCAGCAGCCAAGAAATAACCTACAATGAGCAGTTCTTC. Translated: CASSQEITYNEQFF.

The genes are TRBV4-1 and TRBJ2-7; TRBD2 matches 7 bases. V shed 0 bases, J shed 0 bases, and the junction held 5 bases outside the gene matches. Germline lookup yields CDR1 MGHRA and CDR2 YSYEKL. This CDR3 is 16 amino acids long. This CDR3 is CASSQEAQRDSYEQYF. The CDR3 DNA reads TGCGCCAGCAGCCAAGAGGCACAGCGGGACTCCTACGAGCAGTACTTC.